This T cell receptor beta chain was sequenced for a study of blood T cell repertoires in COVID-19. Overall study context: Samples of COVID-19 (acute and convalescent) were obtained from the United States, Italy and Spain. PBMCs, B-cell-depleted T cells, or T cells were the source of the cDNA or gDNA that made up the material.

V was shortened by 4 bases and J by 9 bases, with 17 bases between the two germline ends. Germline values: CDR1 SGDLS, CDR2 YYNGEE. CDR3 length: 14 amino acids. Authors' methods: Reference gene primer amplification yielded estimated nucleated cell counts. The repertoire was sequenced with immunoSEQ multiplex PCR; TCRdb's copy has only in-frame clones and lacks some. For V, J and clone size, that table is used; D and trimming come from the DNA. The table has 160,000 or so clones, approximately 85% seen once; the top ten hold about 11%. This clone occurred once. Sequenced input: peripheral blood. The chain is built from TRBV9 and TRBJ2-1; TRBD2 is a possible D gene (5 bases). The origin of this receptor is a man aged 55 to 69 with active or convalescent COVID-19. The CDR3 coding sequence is TGTGCCAGCAGCTCCCTGACTAAGATCGGTGAGCAGTTCTTC. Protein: CASSSLTKIGEQFF.